What follows are 3 T cell receptor beta chains derived from one specimen sequenced in a study of cytomegalovirus exposure and HLA in healthy donors. Amplification used 60 Vbeta primers and 13 Jbeta primers. Clones were read by immunoSEQ multiplex PCR, and TCRdb kept only the in-frame ones, dropping some. This sample has about 120,000 clones, with under 90% found just once. The sample comprised PBMCs. These receptors originate from a young woman in good health and CMV-seronegative.

The chain carries TRBV4-1 and TRBJ1-1; D is uncertain. With 5 bases removed from V and 2 bases from J, the gap between germline ends came to 12 bases. Per germline, CDR1 MGHRA and CDR2 YSYEKL. The CDR3 contains 14 residues. The DNA of the CDR3 is TGCGCCAGCAGCGGAAGACTGTTAAACACTGAAGCTTTCTTT. This gives the protein CASSGRLLNTEAFF.

The chain links TRBV11-3 to TRBJ1-2, with 8 positions matching TRBD1. CDR1 SGHNT and CDR2 YENEEA come from the germline V gene. The CDR3 is made up of 17 amino acids. V lost 6 bases to trimming and J lost 5 bases; unmatched junction nucleotides: 17. As DNA, the CDR3 is TGTGCCAGCAGTCAAGACGGATACGGGACAGGCATTTATGGCTACACCTTC. Its protein is CASSQDGYGTGIYGYTF.

The chain employs TRBV7-9 and TRBJ1-1; D gene uncertain. Germline V CDR1 and CDR2: SEHNR, FQNEAQ (reference sequence). The V and J ends lost 0 bases and 4 bases respectively, with 12 bases between them. This CDR3 spans 15 amino acids. This CDR3 reads CASSLAPFYGTEAFF. Here the CDR3 DNA reads TGTGCCAGCAGCTTAGCCCCCTTCTACGGCACTGAAGCTTTCTTT. The whole variable domain, filled in from reference TRBV7-9 and TRBJ1-1, reads DTGVSQNPRHKITKRGQNVTFRCDPISEHNRLYWYRQTLGQGPEFLTYFQNEAQLEKSRLLSDRFSAERPKGSFSTLEIQRTEQGDSAMYLCASSLAPFYGTEAFFGQGTRLTVV.